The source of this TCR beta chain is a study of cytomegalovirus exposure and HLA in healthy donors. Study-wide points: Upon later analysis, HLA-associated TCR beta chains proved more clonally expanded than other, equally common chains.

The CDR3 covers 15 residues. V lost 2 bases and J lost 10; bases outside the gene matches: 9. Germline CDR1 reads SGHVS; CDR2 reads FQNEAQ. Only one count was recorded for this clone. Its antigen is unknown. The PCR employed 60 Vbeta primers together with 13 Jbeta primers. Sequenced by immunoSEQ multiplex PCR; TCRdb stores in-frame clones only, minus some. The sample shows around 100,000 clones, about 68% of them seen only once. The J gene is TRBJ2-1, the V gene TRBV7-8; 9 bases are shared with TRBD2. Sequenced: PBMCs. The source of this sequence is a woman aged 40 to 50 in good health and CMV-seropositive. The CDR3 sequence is CASSLLLAGPEEQFF. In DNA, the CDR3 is TGTGCCAGCAGCTTATTGCTAGCGGGGCCAGAAGAGCAGTTCTTC.